This TCR beta chain originates from a study of spatial heterogeneity in lung cancer. Study summary: Raw reads contained each unique TCR and UMI combination more than ten times on average. Regarding the study as a whole: At resection, ubiquitous expanded tumor TCRs appeared in blood more than at follow-up.

Concerning this clonotype: Its antigen is unknown.

CDR3 length equals 15 residues. V dropped 1 base and J dropped 3 bases, with 13 bases sitting between them. The germline V gene encodes CDR1 DFQATT and CDR2 SNEGSKA (reference sequence). Time point denoted: sample taken at primary tumor resection. Whole RNA came from tumor, nontumor lung or frozen PBMC and was sequenced without being sorted. The donor population consisted of just over 70 patients with untreated, early-stage non-small cell lung cancer. In the library, each TCR cDNA molecule bore its own unique molecular identifier. MiXCR, applied by TCRdb to the 5' RACE reads, yields one record per CDR3 protein. The sample yields more than 8,000 distinct CDR3 sequences, 6.5% to 8% seen once.

This sequence originates from a female donor with early-stage non-small cell lung cancer. The chain couples TRBV20-1 to TRBJ1-5, with D unclear. The sequencing used PBMCs, collected at surgery. This chain's CDR3 is CSARGASRTNQPQHF. The CDR3 bases are TGCAGTGCTAGAGGGGCTTCTCGCACCAATCAGCCCCAGCATTTT.